The source of this T cell receptor (beta chain) is a study of T cell clusters in autoimmune cytopenias. TRB rearrangements were amplified by touch-down multiplex PCR with mixed TRB-A/B primers. TCRdb reanalyzed the multiplex PCR reads, giving one entry per CDR3 protein sequence and no DNA. The sample shows a few thousand distinct CDR3 sequences, and more than 14% sits with its ten largest clones. Germline-derived CDR1 and CDR2 are LNHDA and SQIVND (reference sequence). CDR3 length: 14 amino acids. TRB amplification used roughly 250 ng of peripheral blood genomic DNA. This clonotype originated in a human donor with an autoimmune cytopenia or autoimmune hepatitis (not recorded which). The specimen was peripheral blood. This chain links TRBV19 with TRBJ1-1; no DNA is available, so the TRBD1 call from TCRdb remains unchecked. CDR3 sequence: CASTIGPHMGKLFF.